This TCR beta chain was identified in a study of blood T cell repertoires in COVID-19. Germline CDR1 reads SGHNT; CDR2 reads YYREEE (reference sequence). V was cut by 0 bases and J by 7 bases, with 17 bases left in between. The CDR3 consists of 16 residues. Per the original data handling: Estimated nucleated cell counts came from reference gene primer amplification. The assay was immunoSEQ multiplex PCR, and TCRdb's table has in-frame clones only and misses some. V and J calls and clone size follow that table, whereas D and trimming were derived from the DNA. Seen here are more than 60,000 clones, 80% to 90% observed once, and the top ten hold 6% to 7%.

The chain links TRBV5-4 to TRBJ2-1; D possibly corresponds to TRBD1 (6 bases). The TCR was taken from a man in his sixties with acute or convalescent COVID-19. What was sequenced was peripheral blood. In DNA form, the CDR3 reads TGTGCCAGCAGCTTGGAAGCTGGGGGCGTTTGGAATGAGCAGTTCTTC. Protein product: CASSLEAGGVWNEQFF.